One and the same sample provided the 8 T cell receptor beta chains below, sequenced in a study of radiation and T cells in renal cell carcinoma. The repertoire was sequenced with immunoSEQ multiplex PCR; TCRdb's copy has only in-frame clones and lacks some. Counted here are roughly 170,000 clones, around 90% occurring once; the ten biggest clones make up about 11%. Time point reported: blood 4 weeks post-SBRT, at nephrectomy. Treatment indicated: 15 Gy SBRT to primary tumor, nephrectomy 4 weeks later. Sequenced here: blood, sampled from a patient whose treatment included radiotherapy and nephrectomy. The receptors shown here come from a woman between 50 and 59 years old with renal cell carcinoma.

V gene TRBV29-1 combines with J gene TRBJ1-2; 9 nucleotides align to TRBD1. Germline V gene sequence: CDR1 SQVTM, CDR2 ANQGSEA. The CDR3 runs 15 residues. The V gene end was trimmed by 1 base and the J gene end by 7 bases; junction bases not matched to a gene: 10. The CDR3 loop reads CSVEATGTGRSGYTF. In DNA, the CDR3 is TGCAGCGTTGAAGCAACCGGGACAGGGAGATCTGGCTACACCTTC.

The J gene is TRBJ1-5, the V gene TRBV19; TRBD1 matches at 8 bases. This CDR3 is 16 amino acids long. Germline-derived CDR1 and CDR2 are LNHDA and SQIVND (reference sequence). Germline trimming cut 1 base from V and 4 bases from J; bases unmatched to any gene: 6. CDR3 region: CASSIVGTGGNQPQHF. Written as DNA, the CDR3 is TGTGCCAGTAGTATAGTGGGGACAGGAGGAAATCAGCCCCAGCATTTT.

This clone was seen only once. In DNA form, the CDR3 reads TGTGCCAGCAGCTTAGGGGCTGGAGCTAATCAGCCCCAGCATTTT. Translated: CASSLGAGANQPQHF. The V gene is TRBV11-2, the J gene TRBJ1-5; D not certain. The V end lost 1 base, the J end lost 4 bases, and 11 bases lay between the germline ends. CDR1 SGHAT and CDR2 FQNNGV come from the germline V gene. The CDR3 length is 15 residues. Full variable domain (remainder filled in from reference TRBV11-2 and TRBJ1-5): EAGVAQSPRYKIIEKRQSVAFWCNPISGHATLYWYQQILGQGPKLLIQFQNNGVVDDSQLPKDRFSAERLKGVDSTLKIQPAKLEDSAVYLCASSLGAGANQPQHFGDGTRLSIL.

J is TRBJ1-4 and V is TRBV4-1; D is undetermined. V shed 1 base and J shed 8 bases, with 8 bases lying between them. This CDR3 spans 13 amino acids. CDR1 and CDR2 (germline): MGHRA, YSYEKL. The CDR3 DNA follows: TGCGCCAGCAGCCAAGGAGGGAAGGAAAAACTGTTTTTT. This sequence encodes CASSQGGKEKLFF.

The chain is built from TRBV7-2 and TRBJ1-1; a possible D gene is TRBD1 (5 bases). Per germline, CDR1 SGHTA and CDR2 FQGNSA. The CDR3 covers 14 residues. V lost 4 bases, J lost 4 bases, and 13 bases lay in between. CDR3 in amino acids: CASSYLVGGTEAFF. DNA of the CDR3: TGTGCCAGCAGCTATCTCGTGGGGGGCACTGAAGCTTTCTTT.

V usage is TRBV7-3 and J usage is TRBJ1-6, with 10 bases that match TRBD1. Germline V gene sequence: CDR1 SGHTA, CDR2 FQGTGA. This CDR3 is built from 15 residues. V trimming: 5 bases; J trimming: 7 bases; junction bases outside the gene matches: 5. The CDR3 DNA reads as TGTGCCAGCAGCGTGGGGACAGGGGCGAATTCACCCCTCCACTTT. It specifies CASSVGTGANSPLHF.

The chain links TRBV6-5 to TRBJ1-1; tentative D call: TRBD1 (6 bases). The CDR3 is 15 residues long. V was cut by 0 bases and J by 11 bases, with 19 bases left in between. Germline CDR1 and CDR2: MNHEY and SVGAGI. The CDR3 is CASSYSDSPSLRAFF. CDR3 DNA sequence: TGTGCCAGCAGTTACTCGGACAGCCCCTCTCTGCGGGCTTTCTTT.

The genes are TRBV7-2 and TRBJ2-5; 11 nucleotides align to TRBD2. The CDR3 is made up of 14 amino acids. Germline loops: CDR1 SGHTA, CDR2 FQGNSA. Germline trimming cut 5 bases from V and 3 bases from J; bases unmatched to any gene: 2. The CDR3 region has the DNA TGTGCCAGCAGCGAACTAGCGGGGGAAGAGACCCAGTACTTC. This sequence encodes CASSELAGEETQYF.